Following are 5 T cell receptor beta chains from one sample sequenced in a study of shared clonotypes between healthy human individuals. Data came from immunoSEQ multiplex PCR; TCRdb stores just in-frame clones and leaves some out. The sample yields some 680,000 clones, 73% seen once. Specimen: memory CD4+ T cells sorted from blood. Documented subset: CD45RA-negative fraction. These receptors all come from a woman in her 30s in good health.

The CDR3 coding sequence is TGCGCCAGCAGCTTACCATCTAGCAGCCCCTACAATGAGCAGTTCTTC. Translation: CASSLPSSSPYNEQFF. V and J are TRBV5-1 and TRBJ2-1; a weak D match, TRBD2 (5 bases). V was shortened by 2 bases and J by 2 bases, with 14 bases between the two germline ends. The CDR3 covers 16 residues. Looked up from germline, CDR1 is SGHRS and CDR2 is YFSETQ.

This clone was counted a single time. The V call is TRBV6-1, the J call TRBJ2-7; 12 bases align to TRBD2. Germline V gene lookup returns CDR1 MNHNS and CDR2 SASEGT. The CDR3 consists of 16 residues. The V segment lost 3 bases and the J segment 4 bases; nucleotides outside the gene matches: 7. The DNA of the CDR3 is TGTGCCAGCAGTGAGGGAGGACTAGCGGGAAGGTACGAGCAGTACTTC. It encodes CASSEGGLAGRYEQYF.

The chain recombines TRBV18 with TRBJ1-1, with no clear D. The CDR3 spans 15 residues. V was shortened by 0 bases and J by 3 bases, with 11 bases between the two germline ends. The germline V gene has CDR1 KGHSH and CDR2 LQKENI. CDR3 coding DNA: TGTGCCAGCTCACCACCTTCAGATTTGGACACTGAAGCTTTCTTT. Amino acid sequence: CASSPPSDLDTEAFF.

The chain uses TRBV10-3 and TRBJ1-2; D perhaps matches TRBD1 (5 bases). CDR1 is ENHRY, CDR2 SYGVKD, per germline. Trimming took off 10 bases at V and 6 bases at J, with 15 bases between the two ends. The CDR3 covers 12 residues. The CDR3 region is CASLRLGDGYTF. The CDR3 DNA reads as TGTGCCAGTCTGAGGCTAGGGGATGGCTACACCTTC.

As for this clone: The same CDR3 is also encoded by other DNA sequences in this sample. The V and J genes are TRBV20-1 and TRBJ2-5; the D is unclear. V was pared by 4 bases and J by 3 bases, with 3 bases between. Germline V gives CDR1 DFQATT, CDR2 SNEGSKA (reference sequence). The CDR3 is 10 amino acids. CDR3 region: CSAKKETQYF. Written as DNA, the CDR3 is TGCAGTGCTAAGAAAGAGACCCAGTACTTC.